A selection of T cell receptor beta chains follows, all from one sample in a study of T cells in Graves' hyperthyroidism and ophthalmopathy. TCRdb re-called the multiplex PCR reads through MiXCR, storing one row per CDR3 protein. The sample records hundreds of thousands of distinct CDR3 sequences, roughly 14% being singletons. Sequenced input: blood. Source of these receptors: a man aged 18 to 29 with Graves' ophthalmopathy. Both conserved end residues are part of each CDR3. The order of the fields is J gene, V gene, clone size, D gene, CDR3 protein, CDR3 DNA. A D gene is named only where the DNA matches it firmly. Not all rows give a size; the values are once, few, many and, for expanded clones, a class.

j_call: TRBJ2-7
v_call: TRBV2
clone_size: many
d_call: TRBD1
cdr3_aa: CASSELLQGGHEQYF
cdr3_nt: TGTGCCAGCAGTGAGCTCTTACAGGGGGGCCACGAGCAGTACTTC

j_call: TRBJ2-1
v_call: TRBV5-1
clone_size: many
d_call: TRBD2
cdr3_aa: CASSGGLAGVVDEQFF
cdr3_nt: TGCGCCAGCAGCGGGGGACTAGCGGGAGTGGTTGATGAGCAGTTCTTC

j_call: TRBJ1-2
v_call: TRBV6-5
clone_size: .
d_call: .
cdr3_aa: CASSYPRGGYTF
cdr3_nt: TGTGCCAGCAGTTACCCGCGGGGAGGCTACACCTTC

j_call: TRBJ2-7
v_call: TRBV19
clone_size: .
d_call: TRBD2
cdr3_aa: CASSMALAEYEQYF
cdr3_nt: TGTGCCAGTAGTATGGCCCTAGCGGAGTACGAGCAGTACTTC

j_call: TRBJ2-5
v_call: TRBV27
clone_size: few
d_call: TRBD1
cdr3_aa: CASRLHWDSHQETQYF
cdr3_nt: TGTGCCAGCAGGCTACATTGGGACAGCCACCAAGAGACCCAGTACTTC

j_call: TRBJ2-1
v_call: TRBV7-2
clone_size: many
d_call: .
cdr3_aa: CASSPRRLLNSNEQFF
cdr3_nt: TGTGCCAGCTCCCCTCGGCGGCTCCTCAACTCCAATGAGCAGTTCTTC

j_call: TRBJ1-3
v_call: TRBV10-1
clone_size: few
d_call: .
cdr3_aa: CASSESRDSGNTIYF
cdr3_nt: TGCGCCAGCAGTGAGTCTCGGGACTCTGGAAACACCATATATTTT

j_call: TRBJ2-5
v_call: TRBV5-1
clone_size: many
d_call: .
cdr3_aa: CASSRVTRETQYF
cdr3_nt: TGCGCCAGCAGCCGGGTTACCAGAGAGACCCAGTACTTC

j_call: TRBJ1-2
v_call: TRBV6-1
clone_size: many
d_call: .
cdr3_aa: CASSESEGYYGYTF
cdr3_nt: TGTGCCAGCAGTGAATCTGAGGGGTACTATGGCTACACCTTC

j_call: TRBJ2-2
v_call: TRBV9
clone_size: many
d_call: .
cdr3_aa: CASSFGPVEAGELFF
cdr3_nt: TGTGCCAGCAGCTTCGGACCAGTCGAGGCCGGGGAGCTGTTTTTT

j_call: TRBJ1-1
v_call: TRBV25-1
clone_size: .
d_call: TRBD1
cdr3_aa: CASSDHRGNTEAFF
cdr3_nt: TGTGCCAGCAGTGATCACAGGGGTAACACTGAAGCTTTCTTT

j_call: TRBJ2-2
v_call: TRBV9
clone_size: many
d_call: .
cdr3_aa: CASSVLGGELFF
cdr3_nt: TGTGCCAGCAGCGTACTTGGCGGGGAGCTGTTTTTT

j_call: TRBJ1-6
v_call: TRBV25-1
clone_size: few
d_call: .
cdr3_aa: CASSDYLGLGSPLHF
cdr3_nt: TGTGCCAGCAGTGACTACTTGGGTTTGGGTTCACCCCTCCACTTT

j_call: TRBJ2-3
v_call: TRBV7-9
clone_size: many
d_call: TRBD2
cdr3_aa: CASSVPTSGGTDTQYF
cdr3_nt: TGTGCCAGCAGCGTCCCGACTAGCGGGGGAACAGATACGCAGTATTTT

j_call: TRBJ1-5
v_call: TRBV4-1
clone_size: .
d_call: .
cdr3_aa: CASSQEVRGYSNQPQHF
cdr3_nt: TGCGCCAGCAGCCAAGAGGTCAGGGGATATAGCAATCAGCCCCAGCATTTT

j_call: TRBJ2-3
v_call: TRBV6-1
clone_size: many
d_call: TRBD1
cdr3_aa: CASSEFRTGTYTQYF
cdr3_nt: TGTGCCAGCAGTGAATTTAGGACAGGAACATATACGCAGTATTTT

j_call: TRBJ2-5
v_call: TRBV9
clone_size: few
d_call: TRBD2
cdr3_aa: CASSVVVGAGQETQYF
cdr3_nt: TGTGCCAGCAGCGTAGTGGTCGGAGCGGGGCAAGAGACCCAGTACTTC

j_call: TRBJ2-5
v_call: TRBV7-2
clone_size: many
d_call: .
cdr3_aa: CASSPNLGKETQYF
cdr3_nt: TGTGCCAGCAGCCCTAACCTGGGGAAAGAGACCCAGTACTTC

j_call: TRBJ2-2
v_call: TRBV11-1
clone_size: few
d_call: .
cdr3_aa: CASSFLAVTGGLFF
cdr3_nt: TGTGCCAGCAGCTTCCTAGCTGTCACCGGGGGGCTGTTTTTT

j_call: TRBJ2-2
v_call: TRBV5-1
clone_size: many
d_call: .
cdr3_aa: CASSLWGNTGELFF
cdr3_nt: TGCGCCAGCAGCTTGTGGGGGAACACCGGGGAGCTGTTTTTT

j_call: TRBJ2-5
v_call: TRBV20-1
clone_size: many
d_call: .
cdr3_aa: CSAPAANQETQYF
cdr3_nt: TGCAGTGCTCCGGCAGCAAACCAAGAGACCCAGTACTTC

j_call: TRBJ1-4
v_call: TRBV6-1
clone_size: .
d_call: TRBD1
cdr3_aa: CASSVQGVTNEKLFF
cdr3_nt: TGTGCCAGCAGCGTACAGGGGGTAACTAATGAAAAACTGTTTTTT

j_call: TRBJ1-1
v_call: TRBV6-1
clone_size: few
d_call: .
cdr3_aa: CASSLLGRDGAFF
cdr3_nt: TGTGCCAGCAGTCTCCTGGGGAGGGATGGGGCTTTCTTT

j_call: TRBJ2-2
v_call: TRBV5-8
clone_size: .
d_call: .
cdr3_aa: CASSLFPGANTGELFF
cdr3_nt: TGTGCCAGCAGCTTATTTCCGGGAGCGAACACCGGGGAGCTGTTTTTT

j_call: TRBJ2-5
v_call: TRBV6-1
clone_size: many
d_call: TRBD2
cdr3_aa: CASSVQASGEETQYF
cdr3_nt: TGTGCCAGCAGTGTCCAGGCTAGCGGGGAAGAGACCCAGTACTTC

j_call: TRBJ2-5
v_call: TRBV20-1
clone_size: many
d_call: TRBD1
cdr3_aa: CSAWTGGETQYF
cdr3_nt: TGCAGTGCGTGGACAGGGGGAGAGACCCAGTACTTC

j_call: TRBJ2-7
v_call: TRBV27
clone_size: many
d_call: TRBD2
cdr3_aa: CASKIAGGLDEQYF
cdr3_nt: TGTGCCAGCAAGATAGCGGGGGGGCTCGACGAGCAGTACTTC

j_call: TRBJ2-3
v_call: TRBV19
clone_size: few
d_call: TRBD2
cdr3_aa: CASSSWRGEASTDTQYF
cdr3_nt: TGTGCCAGTAGTAGCTGGCGGGGGGAAGCGAGCACAGATACGCAGTATTTT

j_call: TRBJ2-5
v_call: TRBV10-1
clone_size: .
d_call: TRBD2
cdr3_aa: CASSDGSGGAGETQYF
cdr3_nt: TGCGCCAGCAGTGATGGTAGCGGGGGGGCCGGAGAGACCCAGTACTTC

j_call: TRBJ2-1
v_call: TRBV4-1
clone_size: few
d_call: .
cdr3_aa: CASSQGRPRPGNEQFF
cdr3_nt: TGCGCCAGCAGCCAAGGCCGGCCGCGTCCCGGCAATGAGCAGTTCTTC

j_call: TRBJ2-7
v_call: TRBV27
clone_size: .
d_call: .
cdr3_aa: CATLLDRDYEQYF
cdr3_nt: TGTGCCACCCTTCTGGACCGAGACTACGAGCAGTACTTC

j_call: TRBJ2-2
v_call: TRBV29-1
clone_size: many
d_call: TRBD2
cdr3_aa: CSVGMTSGRANTGELFF
cdr3_nt: TGCAGCGTTGGGATGACTAGCGGGAGGGCGAACACCGGGGAGCTGTTTTTT

j_call: TRBJ2-2
v_call: TRBV18
clone_size: .
d_call: TRBD2
cdr3_aa: CASSPLGLAGAGELFF
cdr3_nt: TGTGCCAGCTCACCACTGGGACTAGCGGGGGCCGGGGAGCTGTTTTTT

j_call: TRBJ2-2
v_call: TRBV9
clone_size: many
d_call: .
cdr3_aa: CASSPNHANTGELFF
cdr3_nt: TGTGCCAGCAGCCCGAACCACGCGAACACCGGGGAGCTGTTTTTT

j_call: TRBJ2-7
v_call: TRBV11-2
clone_size: many
d_call: TRBD1
cdr3_aa: CASRFRDRPYEQYF
cdr3_nt: TGTGCCAGCAGGTTCCGGGACAGACCCTACGAGCAGTACTTC

j_call: TRBJ1-2
v_call: TRBV24-1
clone_size: many
d_call: TRBD1
cdr3_aa: CATSDPGQGIYGYTF
cdr3_nt: TGTGCCACCAGTGACCCAGGACAGGGGATCTATGGCTACACCTTC

j_call: TRBJ2-7
v_call: TRBV7-2
clone_size: .
d_call: .
cdr3_aa: CASSRKTHDFYEQYF
cdr3_nt: TGTGCCAGCAGCCGGAAGACGCACGACTTTTACGAGCAGTACTTC

j_call: TRBJ2-5
v_call: TRBV2
clone_size: many
d_call: TRBD1
cdr3_aa: CASSRQGIRQETQYF
cdr3_nt: TGTGCCAGCAGCCGACAGGGGATCCGCCAAGAGACCCAGTACTTC

j_call: TRBJ1-3
v_call: TRBV11-1
clone_size: few
d_call: TRBD1
cdr3_aa: CDSSTGQEDSGNTIYF
cdr3_nt: TGTGACAGCAGCACGGGACAGGAAGACTCTGGAAACACCATATATTTT

j_call: TRBJ1-2
v_call: TRBV20-1
clone_size: few
d_call: .
cdr3_aa: CSARSRVYGYTF
cdr3_nt: TGCAGTGCTAGATCAAGGGTCTATGGCTACACCTTC

j_call: TRBJ2-7
v_call: TRBV28
clone_size: .
d_call: TRBD2
cdr3_aa: CASSNAGGGYEQYF
cdr3_nt: TGTGCCAGCAGCAATGCGGGAGGGGGCTACGAGCAGTACTTC

j_call: TRBJ1-2
v_call: TRBV15
clone_size: many
d_call: TRBD1
cdr3_aa: CATRTGTDYGYTF
cdr3_nt: TGTGCCACCAGAACCGGGACAGACTATGGCTACACCTTC

j_call: TRBJ1-5
v_call: TRBV5-5
clone_size: many
d_call: TRBD1
cdr3_aa: CASSPDRGNNQPQHF
cdr3_nt: TGTGCCAGCAGCCCGGACAGGGGGAACAATCAGCCCCAGCATTTT

j_call: TRBJ1-2
v_call: TRBV7-2
clone_size: many
d_call: .
cdr3_aa: CASSFGNYGYTF
cdr3_nt: TGTGCCAGCAGCTTCGGTAACTATGGCTACACCTTC

j_call: TRBJ1-2
v_call: TRBV4-1
clone_size: .
d_call: TRBD1
cdr3_aa: CASSLGTDSLHYGYTF
cdr3_nt: TGCGCCAGCAGCCTGGGGACAGACTCTTTACACTATGGCTACACCTTC

j_call: TRBJ2-7
v_call: TRBV27
clone_size: many
d_call: .
cdr3_aa: CASSLRETYEQYF
cdr3_nt: TGTGCCAGCAGTCTACGGGAAACTTACGAGCAGTACTTC

j_call: TRBJ1-3
v_call: TRBV28
clone_size: few
d_call: .
cdr3_aa: CASSLPGIGGNTIYF
cdr3_nt: TGTGCCAGCAGTTTACCAGGGATCGGCGGAAACACCATATATTTT

j_call: TRBJ1-2
v_call: TRBV6-5
clone_size: .
d_call: TRBD1
cdr3_aa: CASSYPPNRGDWGYTF
cdr3_nt: TGTGCCAGCAGTTACCCGCCTAACAGGGGGGACTGGGGCTACACCTTC

j_call: TRBJ2-7
v_call: TRBV20-1
clone_size: few
d_call: .
cdr3_aa: CSARSYSYNEQYF
cdr3_nt: TGCAGTGCTAGGAGCTACTCCTACAATGAGCAGTACTTC

j_call: TRBJ2-1
v_call: TRBV5-1
clone_size: many
d_call: TRBD2
cdr3_aa: CASRAGTSFNGEQFF
cdr3_nt: TGCGCCAGCAGGGCCGGGACTAGTTTTAACGGTGAGCAGTTCTTC

j_call: TRBJ2-7
v_call: TRBV6-1
clone_size: few
d_call: TRBD2
cdr3_aa: CASRESPSGSYEQYF
cdr3_nt: TGTGCCAGCAGGGAGAGCCCTAGCGGGAGCTACGAGCAGTACTTC

j_call: TRBJ1-3
v_call: TRBV7-9
clone_size: many
d_call: .
cdr3_aa: CASSLVRGSSGNTIYF
cdr3_nt: TGTGCCAGCAGCTTAGTGAGGGGAAGCTCTGGAAACACCATATATTTT

j_call: TRBJ2-7
v_call: TRBV12-3/TRBV12-4
clone_size: .
d_call: TRBD2
cdr3_aa: CASSRLAGEDEQYF
cdr3_nt: TGTGCCAGCAGTCGACTAGCGGGAGAGGATGAGCAGTACTTC

j_call: TRBJ1-1
v_call: TRBV27
clone_size: many
d_call: .
cdr3_aa: CASSLNPYMNTEAFF
cdr3_nt: TGTGCCAGCAGTTTAAACCCTTACATGAACACTGAAGCTTTCTTT

j_call: TRBJ2-1
v_call: TRBV7-2
clone_size: many
d_call: .
cdr3_aa: CASSARSSSYNEQFF
cdr3_nt: TGTGCCAGCAGCGCCCGGTCTAGTTCCTACAATGAGCAGTTCTTC